These 14 T cell receptor beta chains were all obtained from the same sample, sequenced in a study of shared clonotypes between healthy human individuals. The protocol was immunoSEQ multiplex PCR, while the TCRdb copy is restricted to in-frame clones and leaves out a portion. This table holds around 2.1 million clones, 90% to 96% found once. The specimen was naive CD4+ T cells sorted from blood. The subset: CD45RA+ positively selected. Receptor source: a man between 18 and 29 years old in good health.

The rearrangement links TRBV7-2 to TRBJ2-2, with 8 bases aligning to TRBD2. The length of the CDR3 is 16 residues. The germline CDR1 and CDR2 sequences are SGHTA and FQGNSA. The J segment lost 2 bases and the V segment lost 4 bases, leaving 6 bases of the junction unmatched. The CDR3 DNA follows: TGTGCCAGCAGCTCCTTTAGCGGGGCTAACACCGGGGAGCTGTTTTTT. Protein: CASSSFSGANTGELFF.

The chain links TRBV7-2 to TRBJ2-1; D possibly corresponds to TRBD2 (7 bases). Germline V gene lookup returns CDR1 SGHTA and CDR2 FQGNSA. V was pared by 5 bases and J by 4 bases, with 15 bases between. The CDR3 contains 15 residues. Written as DNA, the CDR3 is TGTGCCAGCAGCCGATTACAGGGAGGGTACAATGAGCAGTTCTTC. Protein sequence: CASSRLQGGYNEQFF. The entire variable domain, with the rest obtained from reference TRBV7-2 and TRBJ2-1, is as follows: GAGVSQSPSNKVTEKGKDVELRCDPISGHTALYWYRQSLGQGLEFLIYFQGNSAPDKSGLPSDRFSAERTGGSVSTLTIQRTQQEDSAVYLCASSRLQGGYNEQFFGPGTRLTVL.

The V gene is TRBV5-4, the J gene TRBJ2-7; D possibly corresponds to TRBD2 (6 bases). The CDR3 runs 14 residues. CDR1 SGHNT and CDR2 YYREEE come from the germline V gene (reference sequence). Trimming shortened V by 4 bases and J by 1 base, and 12 bases separated the two germline ends. CDR3 bases: TGTGCCAGCAGCACGGTCGGGAGTTCCTACGAGCAGTACTTC. The encoded protein is CASSTVGSSYEQYF.

The rearrangement uses TRBV30 and TRBJ1-6; D ambiguous. The V end was cut by 5 bases, the J end by 10 bases, with 9 bases between. CDR1 is GTSNPN and CDR2 is SVGIG in the germline V gene (reference sequence). There are 11 residues in the CDR3. The CDR3 DNA sequence: TGTGCCTGGGATGTCGGATCACCCCTCCACTTT. Its protein product is CAWDVGSPLHF.

The chain links TRBV4-3 to TRBJ2-2; D ambiguous. This CDR3 has 16 residues. Looked up from germline, CDR1 is LGHNA and CDR2 is YSLEER. Trimming left V 9 bases short and J 1 base short, with 18 bases between. CDR3 sequence: CARLLGQRKNTGELFF. The CDR3, as DNA: TGCGCCAGGTTGTTAGGTCAGCGAAAGAACACCGGGGAGCTGTTTTTT.

J is TRBJ1-1 and V is TRBV2; D uncertain. Germline CDR1 is SNHLY and CDR2 is FYNNEI. This CDR3 has 13 amino acids. The V end lost 7 bases, the J end lost 1 base, and 10 bases lay between the germline ends. CDR3 DNA sequence: TGTGCCAGCACGGTCTTCGGGAACACTGAAGCTTTCTTT. Amino acid sequence: CASTVFGNTEAFF.

The CDR3 sequence: CASSPPLQNGYTF. The CDR3 bases are TGTGCCAGCTCACCCCCACTTCAGAATGGCTACACCTTC. This chain links TRBV18 with TRBJ1-2; D ambiguous. Trimming left V 3 bases short and J 6 bases short, with 11 bases between. This CDR3 is built from 13 residues. Germline CDR1 reads KGHSH; CDR2 reads LQKENI. Based on the CDR3 plus reference TRBV18 and TRBJ1-2, the full variable domain is NAGVMQNPRHLVRRRGQEARLRCSPMKGHSHVYWYRQLPEEGLKFMVYLQKENIIDESGMPKERFSAEFPKEGPSILRIQQVVRGDSAAYFCASSPPLQNGYTFGSGTRLTVV.

The chain recombines TRBV4-1 with TRBJ2-1; 9 positions match TRBD1. This CDR3 has 17 residues. CDR1 is MGHRA, CDR2 YSYEKL, per germline. The V segment lost 5 bases and the J segment 1 base; nucleotides outside the gene matches: 9. CDR3 in DNA: TGCGCCAGCAGCGGACAGGGGTCGTTGTCATCCTACAATGAGCAGTTCTTC. Its translation is CASSGQGSLSSYNEQFF.

The V call is TRBV28, the J call TRBJ1-2; a weak D match, TRBD1 (6 bases). Trimming left V 8 bases short and J 2 bases short, with 18 bases between. Germline V gene data show CDR1 as MDHEN and CDR2 as SYDVKM. CDR3 length: 15 amino acids. In DNA, the CDR3 is TGTGCCAGCGGCCTCGAGGGGGACACGAACTATGGCTACACCTTC. Its protein is CASGLEGDTNYGYTF.

V is TRBV27 and J is TRBJ1-1, with D tentatively TRBD1 (5 bases). Germline CDR1 MNHEY, CDR2 SMNVEV (reference sequence). V was shortened by 3 bases and J by 0 bases, with 8 bases between the two germline ends. The CDR3 covers 14 residues. The CDR3 DNA sequence: TGTGCCAGCAGTTTGGGGACTCTGAACACTGAAGCTTTCTTT. Translation gives CASSLGTLNTEAFF.

Only one count was recorded for this clone. The chain uses TRBV27 and TRBJ2-1, with no clear D. Germline CDR1 reads MNHEY; CDR2 reads SMNVEV (reference sequence). The CDR3 consists of 15 residues. V shed 3 bases and J shed 10 bases, with 19 bases lying between them. The CDR3 is CASSFTRKPTKEQFF. DNA for the CDR3: TGTGCCAGCAGTTTCACGCGGAAACCTACAAAGGAGCAGTTCTTC.

This clone was seen only a few times. This chain connects TRBV9 to TRBJ1-6, with TRBD1 as a possible D gene (5 bases). Deletions cut 4 bases from V and 5 bases from J, with 16 bases between. The length of the CDR3 is 16 residues. CDR1 is SGDLS and CDR2 is YYNGEE in the germline V gene. The CDR3 loop reads CASSPLGAANNSPLHF. The CDR3 nucleotides read TGTGCCAGCAGCCCACTTGGGGCCGCCAATAATTCACCCCTCCACTTT.

This rearrangement joins TRBV11-3 to TRBJ2-2; TRBD1 might be the D (5 bases). The germline V gene has CDR1 SGHNT and CDR2 YENEEA. This CDR3 is built from 14 residues. V gave up 2 bases and J gave up 6 bases, with 10 bases separating them. The CDR3 loop reads CASSLQGVAGELFF. The CDR3 DNA sequence: TGTGCCAGCAGCTTACAAGGGGTGGCCGGGGAGCTGTTTTTT. The full variable domain, completed using reference TRBV11-3 and TRBJ2-2, is EAGVVQSPRYKIIEKKQPVAFWCNPISGHNTLYWYLQNLGQGPELLIRYENEEAVDDSQLPKDRFSAERLKGVDSTLKIQPAELGDSAVYLCASSLQGVAGELFFGEGSRLTVL.

The gene calls are TRBV9 and TRBJ2-2, with 10 nucleotides matching TRBD1. After removal of 3 bases from V and 3 bases from J, the junction contained 8 bases not matched to a gene. The CDR3 contains 17 residues. Germline V lookup: CDR1 SGDLS, CDR2 YYNGEE. The CDR3 region has the DNA TGTGCCAGCAGCGGACGGGACAGGGGATCACACACCGGGGAGCTGTTTTTT. This codes for CASSGRDRGSHTGELFF. Supplemented by reference TRBV9 and TRBJ2-2, the full variable domain reads DSGVTQTPKHLITATGQRVTLRCSPRSGDLSVYWYQQSLDQGLQFLIQYYNGEERAKGNILERFSAQQFPDLHSELNLSSLELGDSALYFCASSGRDRGSHTGELFFGEGSRLTVL.